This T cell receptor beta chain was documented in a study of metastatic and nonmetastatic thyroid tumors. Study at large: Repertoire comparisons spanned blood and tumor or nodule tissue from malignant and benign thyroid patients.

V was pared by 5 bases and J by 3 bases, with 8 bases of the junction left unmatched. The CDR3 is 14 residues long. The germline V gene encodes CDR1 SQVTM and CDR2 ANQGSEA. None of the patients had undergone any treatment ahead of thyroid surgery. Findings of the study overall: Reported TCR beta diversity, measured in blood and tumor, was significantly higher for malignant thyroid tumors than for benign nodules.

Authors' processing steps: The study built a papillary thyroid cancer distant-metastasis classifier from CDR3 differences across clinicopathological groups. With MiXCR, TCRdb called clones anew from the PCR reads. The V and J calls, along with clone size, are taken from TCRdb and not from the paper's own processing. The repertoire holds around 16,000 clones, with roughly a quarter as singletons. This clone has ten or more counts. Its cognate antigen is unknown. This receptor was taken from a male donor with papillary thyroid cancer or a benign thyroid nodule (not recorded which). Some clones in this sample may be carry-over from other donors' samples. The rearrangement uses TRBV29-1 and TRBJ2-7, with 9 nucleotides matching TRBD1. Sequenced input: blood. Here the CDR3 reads CSVYGQGTSYEQYF. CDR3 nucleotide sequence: TGCAGCGTTTACGGACAGGGGACAAGCTACGAGCAGTACTTC.